A single sample is the source of the 9 T cell receptor beta chains below, sequenced in a study of blood T cell repertoires in COVID-19. Method: immunoSEQ multiplex PCR; TCRdb's copy keeps in-frame clones and lacks some. The repertoire holds over 200,000 clones, under 95% seen once, with around 1.2% in the top ten. Specimen: peripheral blood. Receptors originate from a man younger than 45 with acute or convalescent COVID-19.

Details on this clone: The sample contains more than one DNA sequence encoding this CDR3. The chain is built from TRBV7-9 and TRBJ1-1; D call uncertain. V lost 2 bases and J 1 base, leaving 5 bases between the germline ends. In germline, CDR1 is SEHNR, CDR2 FQNEAQ (reference sequence). The CDR3 covers 13 residues. CDR3 region: CASSLIQNTEAFF. The CDR3 coding sequence is TGTGCCAGCAGCTTAATACAGAACACTGAAGCTTTCTTT.

This chain connects TRBV5-1 to TRBJ2-5; 9 nucleotides line up with TRBD2. The junction had 8 bases not matched to a gene; V was cut back by 0 bases and J by 2 bases. There are 17 residues in the CDR3. The germline V gene encodes CDR1 SGHRS and CDR2 YFSETQ. The CDR3 is CASSLAWGAGGQETQYF. CDR3 bases: TGCGCCAGCAGCTTGGCCTGGGGAGCGGGGGGACAAGAGACCCAGTACTTC.

The V call is TRBV6-5, the J call TRBJ1-6, with D uncertain. In germline, CDR1 is MNHEY, CDR2 SVGAGI. Deletions cut 4 bases from V and 9 bases from J, with 13 bases between. This CDR3 is 14 amino acids long. The CDR3 loop reads CASSLVLPGSPLHF. DNA for the CDR3: TGTGCCAGCAGTTTAGTTCTTCCGGGTTCACCCCTCCACTTT.

This clone was recorded a few times. This sequence joins TRBV27 and TRBJ1-3; D gene unclear. Germline loops: CDR1 MNHEY, CDR2 SMNVEV (reference sequence). Trimming cost V 8 bases and J 4 bases, with 12 bases left between them. The CDR3 consists of 13 residues. CDR3 sequence: CASARWAGNTIYF. The CDR3 coding sequence is TGTGCCAGCGCGCGATGGGCGGGAAACACCATATATTTT.

V usage is TRBV27 and J usage is TRBJ2-7; D may be TRBD1 (6 bases). The CDR3 consists of 14 residues. V was trimmed by 8 bases and J by 2 bases, leaving 16 bases between them. The germline V gene encodes CDR1 MNHEY and CDR2 SMNVEV (reference sequence). The CDR3 region has the DNA TGTGCCAGCTCAGTTTTGGCAGGGGCCTACGAGCAGTACTTC. Protein product: CASSVLAGAYEQYF.

The chain uses TRBV7-9 and TRBJ1-2; no definite D call. Trimming pared 5 bases from V and 6 bases from J, leaving 13 bases between. The length of the CDR3 is 13 residues. Germline V gene data show CDR1 as SEHNR and CDR2 as FQNEAQ (reference sequence). The CDR3 region has the DNA TGTGCCAGCAGCCCCGGGAGGACCAATGGCTACACCTTC. It specifies CASSPGRTNGYTF.

This sequence joins TRBV2 and TRBJ2-1, with 7 nucleotides matching TRBD2. Germline CDR1 is SNHLY and CDR2 is FYNNEI. The CDR3 spans 13 residues. V dropped 8 bases and J dropped 5; count of bases not matched to a gene: 6. CDR3 nucleotide sequence: TGTGCCAGCCGGCTAGCGGAGAACAATGAGCAGTTCTTC. This translates into CASRLAENNEQFF.

The V call is TRBV20-1, the J call TRBJ2-7, with D hard to call. The V gene's germline CDR1 is DFQATT and CDR2 SNEGSKA (reference sequence). The CDR3 loop spans 11 amino acids. V lost 3 bases and J lost 7, with 10 bases in between. The CDR3 loop is CSARGVQEQYF. The CDR3 region has the DNA TGCAGTGCTAGGGGCGTCCAGGAGCAGTACTTC.

V usage is TRBV2 and J usage is TRBJ2-7; the D gene is possibly TRBD1 (6 bases). CDR3 length: 15 amino acids. CDR1 and CDR2 from the germline V gene are SNHLY and FYNNEI. V dropped 3 bases and J dropped 4 bases, with 16 bases sitting between them. CDR3 nucleotide sequence: TGTGCCAGCAGTGAGGCCGGGACAAAAACATACGAGCAGTACTTC. Protein product: CASSEAGTKTYEQYF.